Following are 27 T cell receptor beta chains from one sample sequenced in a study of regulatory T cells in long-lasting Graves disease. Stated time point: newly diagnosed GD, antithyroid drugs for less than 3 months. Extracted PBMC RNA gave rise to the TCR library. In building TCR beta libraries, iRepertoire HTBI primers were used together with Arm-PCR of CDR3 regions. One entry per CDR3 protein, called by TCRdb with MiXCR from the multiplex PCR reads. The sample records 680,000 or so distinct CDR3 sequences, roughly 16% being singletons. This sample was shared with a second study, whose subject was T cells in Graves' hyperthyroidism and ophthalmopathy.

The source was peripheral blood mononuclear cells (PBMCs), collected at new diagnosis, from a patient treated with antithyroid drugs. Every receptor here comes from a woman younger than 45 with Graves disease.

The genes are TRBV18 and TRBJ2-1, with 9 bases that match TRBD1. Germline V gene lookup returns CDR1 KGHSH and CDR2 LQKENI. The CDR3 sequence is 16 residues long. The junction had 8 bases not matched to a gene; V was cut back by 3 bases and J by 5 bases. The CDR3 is CASSPPTGQGNNEQFF. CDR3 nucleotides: TGTGCCAGCTCACCTCCTACGGGACAGGGCAACAATGAGCAGTTCTTC.

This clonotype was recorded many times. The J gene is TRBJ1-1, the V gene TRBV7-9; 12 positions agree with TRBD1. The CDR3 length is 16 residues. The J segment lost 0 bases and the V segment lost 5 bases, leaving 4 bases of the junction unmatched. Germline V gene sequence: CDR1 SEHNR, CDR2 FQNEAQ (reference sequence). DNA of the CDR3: TGTGCCAGCAGCAACGGGACAGGGGGCCTGAACACTGAAGCTTTCTTT. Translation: CASSNGTGGLNTEAFF.

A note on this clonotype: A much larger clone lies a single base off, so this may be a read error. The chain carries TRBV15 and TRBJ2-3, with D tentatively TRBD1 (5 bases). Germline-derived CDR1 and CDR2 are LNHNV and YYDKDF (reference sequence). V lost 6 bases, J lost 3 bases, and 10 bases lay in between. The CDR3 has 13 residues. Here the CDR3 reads CATRQGLTDTQYF. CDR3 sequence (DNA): TGTGCCACCAGGCAGGGATTGACAGATACGCAGTATTTT.

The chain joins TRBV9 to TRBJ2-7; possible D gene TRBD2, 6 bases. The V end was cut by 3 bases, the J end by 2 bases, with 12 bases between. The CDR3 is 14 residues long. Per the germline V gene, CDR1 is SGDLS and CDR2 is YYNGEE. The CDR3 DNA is TGTGCCAGCAGCGCGGGAGTCGGGACCTACGAGCAGTACTTC. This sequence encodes CASSAGVGTYEQYF.

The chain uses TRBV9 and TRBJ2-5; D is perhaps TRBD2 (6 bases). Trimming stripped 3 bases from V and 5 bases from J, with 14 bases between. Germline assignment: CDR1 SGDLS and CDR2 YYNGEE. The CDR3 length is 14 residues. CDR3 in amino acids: CASSASGPGETQYF. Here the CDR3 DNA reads TGTGCCAGCAGCGCCAGCGGGCCGGGGGAGACCCAGTACTTC.

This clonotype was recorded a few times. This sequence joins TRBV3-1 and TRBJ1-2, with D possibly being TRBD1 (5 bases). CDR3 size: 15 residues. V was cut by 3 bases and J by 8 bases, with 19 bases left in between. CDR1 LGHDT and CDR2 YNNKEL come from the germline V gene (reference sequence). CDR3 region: CASSQMSGGGQGYTF. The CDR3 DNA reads TGTGCCAGCAGCCAGATGTCCGGGGGAGGGCAAGGCTACACCTTC. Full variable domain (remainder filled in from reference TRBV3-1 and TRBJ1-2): DTAVSQTPKYLVTQMGNDKSIKCEQNLGHDTMYWYKQDSKKFLKIMFSYNNKELIINETVPNRFSPKSPDKAHLNLHINSLELGDSAVYFCASSQMSGGGQGYTFGSGTRLTVV.

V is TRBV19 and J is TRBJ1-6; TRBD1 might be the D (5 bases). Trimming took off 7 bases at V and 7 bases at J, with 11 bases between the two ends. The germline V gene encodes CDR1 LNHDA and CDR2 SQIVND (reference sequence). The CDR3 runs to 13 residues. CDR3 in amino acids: CASKVGLNSPLHF. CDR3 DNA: TGTGCCAGTAAGGTGGGACTCAATTCACCCCTCCACTTT.

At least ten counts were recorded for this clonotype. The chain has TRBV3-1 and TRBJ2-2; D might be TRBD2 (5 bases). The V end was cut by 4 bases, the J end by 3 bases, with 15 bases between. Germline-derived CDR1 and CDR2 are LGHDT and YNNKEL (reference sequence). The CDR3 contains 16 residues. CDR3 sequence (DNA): TGTGCCAGCAGCCTCCTTGGATTCGGGGACACCGGGGAGCTGTTTTTT. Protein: CASSLLGFGDTGELFF.

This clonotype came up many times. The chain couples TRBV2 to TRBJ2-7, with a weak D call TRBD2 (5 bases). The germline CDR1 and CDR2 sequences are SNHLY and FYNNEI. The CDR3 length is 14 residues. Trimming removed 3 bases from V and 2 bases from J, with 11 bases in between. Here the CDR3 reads CASSEDGLAYEQYF. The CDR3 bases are TGTGCCAGCAGTGAGGACGGACTTGCCTACGAGCAGTACTTC. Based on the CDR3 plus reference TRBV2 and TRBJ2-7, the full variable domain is EPEVTQTPSHQVTQMGQEVILRCVPISNHLYFYWYRQILGQKVEFLVSFYNNEISEKSEIFDDQFSVERPDGSNFTLKIRSTKLEDSAMYFCASSEDGLAYEQYFGPGTRLTVT.

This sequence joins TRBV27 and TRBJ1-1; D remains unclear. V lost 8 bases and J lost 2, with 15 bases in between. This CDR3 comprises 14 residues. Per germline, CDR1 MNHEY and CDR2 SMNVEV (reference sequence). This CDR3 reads CASRVLRANTEAFF. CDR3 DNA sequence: TGTGCCAGCCGCGTTCTTAGGGCCAACACTGAAGCTTTCTTT.

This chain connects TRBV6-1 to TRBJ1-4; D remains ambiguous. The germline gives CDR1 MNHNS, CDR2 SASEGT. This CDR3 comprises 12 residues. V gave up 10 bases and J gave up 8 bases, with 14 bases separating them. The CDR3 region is CATREEAEKLFF. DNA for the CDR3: TGTGCCACCCGGGAGGAGGCGGAAAAACTGTTTTTT.

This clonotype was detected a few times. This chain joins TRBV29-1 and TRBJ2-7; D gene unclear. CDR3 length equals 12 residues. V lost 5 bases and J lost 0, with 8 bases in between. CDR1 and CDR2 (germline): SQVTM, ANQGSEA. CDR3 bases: TGCAGCGTTCTACTCTCCTCCTACGAGCAGTACTTC. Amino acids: CSVLLSSYEQYF.

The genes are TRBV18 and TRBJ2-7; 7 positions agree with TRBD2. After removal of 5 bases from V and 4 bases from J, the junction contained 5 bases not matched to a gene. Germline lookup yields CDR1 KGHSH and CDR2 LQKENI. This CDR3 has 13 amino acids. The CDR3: CASSSGEGYEQYF. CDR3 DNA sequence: TGTGCCAGCTCATCCGGGGAGGGGTACGAGCAGTACTTC.

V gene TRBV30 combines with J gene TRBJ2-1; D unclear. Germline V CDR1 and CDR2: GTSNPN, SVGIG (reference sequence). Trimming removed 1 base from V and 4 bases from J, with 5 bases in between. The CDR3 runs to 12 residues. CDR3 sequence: CAWSAKYNEQFF. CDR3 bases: TGTGCCTGGAGTGCGAAATACAATGAGCAGTTCTTC.

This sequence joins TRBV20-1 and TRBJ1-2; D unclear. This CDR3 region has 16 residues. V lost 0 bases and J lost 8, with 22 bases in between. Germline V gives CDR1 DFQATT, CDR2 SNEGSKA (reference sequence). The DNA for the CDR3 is TGCAGTGCTAGAGATCTCTCTAGGGTGGTCGATAGCGGCTACACCTTC. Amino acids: CSARDLSRVVDSGYTF.

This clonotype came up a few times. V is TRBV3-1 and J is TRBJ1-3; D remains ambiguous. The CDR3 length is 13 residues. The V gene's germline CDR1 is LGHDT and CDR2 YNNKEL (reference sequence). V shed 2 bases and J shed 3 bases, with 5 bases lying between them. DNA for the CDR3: TGTGCCAGCAGCCAATTCTTTGGAAACACCATATATTTT. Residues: CASSQFFGNTIYF.

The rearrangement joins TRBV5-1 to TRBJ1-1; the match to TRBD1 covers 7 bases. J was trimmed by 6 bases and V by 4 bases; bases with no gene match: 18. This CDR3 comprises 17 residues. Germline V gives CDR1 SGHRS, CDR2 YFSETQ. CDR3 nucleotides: TGCGCCAGCAGCCAAGCCCGACAGGGTCGGGGACCTGCTGAAGCTTTCTTT. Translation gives CASSQARQGRGPAEAFF.

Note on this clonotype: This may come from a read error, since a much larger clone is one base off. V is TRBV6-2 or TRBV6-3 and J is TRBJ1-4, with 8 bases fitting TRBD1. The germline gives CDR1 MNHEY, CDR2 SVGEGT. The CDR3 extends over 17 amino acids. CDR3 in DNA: TGTGCCAGCAGTTACTCGAAAGGACAGGGACGGGGAGAAAGACTGTTTTTT. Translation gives CASSYSKGQGRGERLFF.

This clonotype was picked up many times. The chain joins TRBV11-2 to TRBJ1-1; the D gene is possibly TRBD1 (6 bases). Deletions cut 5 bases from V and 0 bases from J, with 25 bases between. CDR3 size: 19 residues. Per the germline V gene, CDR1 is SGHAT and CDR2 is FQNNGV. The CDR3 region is CASSRFRTEMGPMNTEAFF. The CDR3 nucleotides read TGTGCCAGCAGCCGATTTAGGACAGAAATGGGGCCCATGAACACTGAAGCTTTCTTT.

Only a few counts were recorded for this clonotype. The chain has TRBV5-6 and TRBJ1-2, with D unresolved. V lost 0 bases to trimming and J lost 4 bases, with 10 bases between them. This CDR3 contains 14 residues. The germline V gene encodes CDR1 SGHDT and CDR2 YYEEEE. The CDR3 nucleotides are TGTGCCAGCAGCTTGGTAGAGGACTCCTATGGCTACACCTTC. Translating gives CASSLVEDSYGYTF.

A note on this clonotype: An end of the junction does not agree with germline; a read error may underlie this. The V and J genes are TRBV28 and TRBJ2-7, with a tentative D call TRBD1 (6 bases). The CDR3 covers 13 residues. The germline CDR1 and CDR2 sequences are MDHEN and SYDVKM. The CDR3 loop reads CAISSRGPHEQYF. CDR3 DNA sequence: TGTGCCATCAGTTCCAGGGGACCGCACGAGCAGTACTTC.

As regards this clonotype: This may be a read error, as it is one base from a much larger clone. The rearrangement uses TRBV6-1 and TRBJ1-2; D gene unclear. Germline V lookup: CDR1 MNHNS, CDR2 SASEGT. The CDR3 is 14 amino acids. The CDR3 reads CAISESLQYYGYIF. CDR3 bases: TGTGCCATCAGTGAGTCGTTACAGTACTATGGCTACATCTTC.

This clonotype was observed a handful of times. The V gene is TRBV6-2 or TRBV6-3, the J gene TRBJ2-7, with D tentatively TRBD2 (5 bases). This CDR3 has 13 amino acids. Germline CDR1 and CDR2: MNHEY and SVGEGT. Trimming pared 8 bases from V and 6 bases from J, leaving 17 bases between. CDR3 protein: CASLFAGGGEQYF. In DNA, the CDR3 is TGTGCCAGCTTGTTCGCCGGAGGAGGCGAGCAGTACTTC.

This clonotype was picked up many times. The CDR3 region is CASRPLGETQYF. CDR3 DNA sequence: TGTGCCAGCCGGCCCCTCGGGGAGACCCAGTACTTC. The rearrangement links TRBV7-2 to TRBJ2-5; D ambiguous. The V gene's germline CDR1 is SGHTA and CDR2 FQGNSA. The ends were cut back, 8 bases at V and 5 bases at J, with 12 bases in the middle. The CDR3 is made up of 12 amino acids.

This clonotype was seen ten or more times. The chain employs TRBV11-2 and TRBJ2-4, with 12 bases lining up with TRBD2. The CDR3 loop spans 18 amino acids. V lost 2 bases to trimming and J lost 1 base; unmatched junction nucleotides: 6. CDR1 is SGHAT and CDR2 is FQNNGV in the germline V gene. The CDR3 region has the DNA TGTGCCAGCAGCTTAATAGGGACTAGCGGGCTTGCCAAAAACATTCAGTACTTC. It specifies CASSLIGTSGLAKNIQYF.

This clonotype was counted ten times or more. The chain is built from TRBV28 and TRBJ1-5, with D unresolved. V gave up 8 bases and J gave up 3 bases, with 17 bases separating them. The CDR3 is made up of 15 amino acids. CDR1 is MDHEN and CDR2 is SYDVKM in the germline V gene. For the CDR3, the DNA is TGTGCCAGCCACCTAACACGGGGTGACAATCAGCCCCAGCATTTT. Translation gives CASHLTRGDNQPQHF.

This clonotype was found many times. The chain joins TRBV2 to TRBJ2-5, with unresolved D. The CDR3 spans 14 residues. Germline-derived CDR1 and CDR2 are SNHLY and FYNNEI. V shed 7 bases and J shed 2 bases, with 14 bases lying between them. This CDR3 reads CASTPRPNQETQYF. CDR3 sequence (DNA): TGTGCCAGCACGCCGAGGCCAAATCAAGAGACCCAGTACTTC.